This T cell receptor (beta chain) emerged from a study of blood T cell repertoires in COVID-19. Turning to the study itself: The study drew acute and convalescent COVID-19 samples from the United States, Italy and Spain.

With 9 bases removed from V and 6 bases from J, the gap between germline ends came to 16 bases. Germline CDR1 and CDR2: KGHDR and SFDVKD. This CDR3 has 13 amino acids. Clones were sequenced by immunoSEQ multiplex PCR, and TCRdb holds only the in-frame ones, with some missing. This repertoire shows around 350,000 clones, around 90% found once; its top ten account for 2.5% to 3.5%. Sequencing was carried out using peripheral blood. The chain is built from TRBV24-1 and TRBJ1-1; the D gene is possibly TRBD1 (5 bases). This TCR derives from a human donor in a cohort sampled during active COVID-19. The CDR3 DNA reads TGTGCCACCCGACACAGGAGTGGGGCTGAAGCTTTCTTT. Translating it yields CATRHRSGAEAFF.